This T cell receptor beta chain stems from a study of blood T cell repertoires in COVID-19. Study-level information: The analysed material was cDNA or gDNA that came from T cells, B-cell-depleted T cells, or PBMCs.

Germline V gene data show CDR1 as LGHDT and CDR2 as YNNKEL (reference sequence). This CDR3 region has 16 residues. The V and J ends lost 2 bases and 7 bases respectively, with 20 bases between them. Original data processing: Reference gene primer amplification gave estimated nucleated cell counts. Using immunoSEQ multiplex PCR, the repertoire was profiled, and TCRdb retains in-frame clones only, with some absent. From that table come the V and J calls and clone size; the DNA was used to work out D and trimming. The table has about 160,000 clones, approximately 86% seen once; the top ten hold around 4%.

The chain recombines TRBV3-1 (or the pseudogene TRBV3-2) with TRBJ2-5, with a possible D match to TRBD1 (6 bases). The sequence came from a woman aged 55-69 years who had recovered from COVID-19. The sample comprised peripheral blood. This CDR3 reads CASSQFARWPRGTQYF. The DNA of the CDR3 is TGTGCCAGCAGCCAATTCGCCCGCTGGCCCAGGGGGACCCAGTACTTC.